The present T cell receptor beta chain was sequenced within a study of cytomegalovirus exposure and HLA in healthy donors. The wider study: Among roughly 180 million T cells, an earlier analysis found around 100 million unique TCR beta sequences. General observations from the study: Later analysis showed TCR association rates varying by HLA locus, highest for DRB1 and lowest for HLA-C. According to the study, around 160 TCR beta chains were cytomegalovirus-associated.

With 60 Vbeta and 13 Jbeta primers, the PCR was carried out. Profiled with immunoSEQ multiplex PCR; TCRdb holds only in-frame clones, not every one. The sample contains 150,000 to 200,000 clones, approximately 80% of which appear only once. Nominally healthy donors provided the samples, though records likely missed some immune exposures. Worth noting for this clone: Its antigen is undetermined.

The sequencing input was PBMCs. The receptor was derived from a male donor in good health and CMV-seronegative.

The CDR3: CASSRTSGRQYF. DNA for the CDR3: TGTGCCAGCAGTCGGACTAGCGGTCGTCAGTATTTT. The chain is built from TRBV6-5 and TRBJ2-3; 10 bases map to TRBD2. Germline V gives CDR1 MNHEY, CDR2 SVGAGI. Trimming at V came to 5 bases and at J to 12 bases, leaving 5 bases not matched to a gene. The CDR3 contains 12 residues.